Below are 3 T cell receptor beta chains sequenced from a single sample in a study of blood T cell repertoires in COVID-19. Libraries were prepared by immunoSEQ multiplex PCR; TCRdb keeps only in-frame clonotypes and omits some of them. The sample has 90,000 to 150,000 clones, 79% seen once; the top ten hold 4%. The material sequenced was peripheral blood. These receptors were taken from a woman older than 75 with acute or convalescent COVID-19.

The chain employs TRBV6-5 and TRBJ2-2; D may be TRBD2 (6 bases). Germline V gene lookup returns CDR1 MNHEY and CDR2 SVGAGI. Trimming took off 7 bases at V and 0 bases at J, with 12 bases between the two ends. This CDR3 contains 15 residues. Here the CDR3 DNA reads TGTGCCAGCACGCGGAGGGGCCCGAACACCGGGGAGCTGTTTTTT. Translation: CASTRRGPNTGELFF.

V usage is TRBV6-5 and J usage is TRBJ1-4, with a weak D call TRBD1 (5 bases). Trimming took off 10 bases at V and 10 bases at J, with 16 bases between the two ends. The CDR3 has 12 residues. Germline CDR1 reads MNHEY; CDR2 reads SVGAGI. The CDR3 loop reads CATRGVGGKLFF. The CDR3 DNA reads TGTGCCACAAGGGGAGTCGGGGGAAAACTGTTTTTT.

V gene TRBV19 combines with J gene TRBJ1-5, with D hard to call. With 4 bases removed from V and 6 bases from J, the gap between germline ends came to 16 bases. CDR3 length: 15 amino acids. From germline, CDR1 is LNHDA and CDR2 SQIVND (reference sequence). The CDR3 spells CASSSAWGEGQPQHF. The CDR3 DNA reads TGTGCCAGTAGTAGTGCCTGGGGAGAGGGTCAGCCCCAGCATTTT.